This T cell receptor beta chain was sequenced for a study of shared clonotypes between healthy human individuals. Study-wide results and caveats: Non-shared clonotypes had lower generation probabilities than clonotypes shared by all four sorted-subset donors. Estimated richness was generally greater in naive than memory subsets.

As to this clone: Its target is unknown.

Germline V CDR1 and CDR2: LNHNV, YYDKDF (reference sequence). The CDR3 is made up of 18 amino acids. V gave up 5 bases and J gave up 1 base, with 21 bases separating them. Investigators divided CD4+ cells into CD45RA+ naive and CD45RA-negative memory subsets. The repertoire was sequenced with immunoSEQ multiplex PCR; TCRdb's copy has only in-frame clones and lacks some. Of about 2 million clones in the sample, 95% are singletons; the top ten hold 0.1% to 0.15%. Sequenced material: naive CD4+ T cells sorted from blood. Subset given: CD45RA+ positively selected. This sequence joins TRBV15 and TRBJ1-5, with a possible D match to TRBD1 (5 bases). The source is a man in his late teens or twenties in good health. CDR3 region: CATSSQGDPRRSNQPQHF. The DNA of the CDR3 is TGTGCCACCAGCTCACAAGGGGACCCGCGTCGGAGCAATCAGCCCCAGCATTTT.